The 17 T cell receptor beta chains below all came from one sample that was sequenced in a study of shared clonotypes between healthy human individuals. Produced via immunoSEQ multiplex PCR; TCRdb's table is partial and in-frame only. Here the sample spans some 2,000,000 clones, 90% to 97% being singletons. Sequencing was carried out using naive CD4+ T cells sorted from blood. Subset indicated: CD45RA+ positively selected. Receptor source: a man aged 18 to 30 in good health.

The V call is TRBV28, the J call TRBJ1-4, with a tentative D call TRBD1 (6 bases). Germline V CDR1 and CDR2: MDHEN, SYDVKM. With 3 bases removed from V and 7 bases from J, the gap between germline ends came to 12 bases. The CDR3 spans 14 residues. This CDR3 is CASSFSPRGEKLFF. The CDR3 DNA follows: TGTGCCAGCAGTTTTAGCCCCAGGGGTGAAAAACTGTTTTTT. Drawing the rest from reference TRBV28 and TRBJ1-4, the complete variable domain is DVKVTQSSRYLVKRTGEKVFLECVQDMDHENMFWYRQDPGLGLRLIYFSYDVKMKEKGDIPEGYSVSREKKERFSLILESASTNQTSMYLCASSFSPRGEKLFFGSGTQLSVL.

J is TRBJ1-5 and V is TRBV4-3; D is unclear. Germline assignment: CDR1 LGHNA and CDR2 YSLEER. V lost 0 bases, J lost 9 bases, and 12 bases lay in between. CDR3 length: 14 residues. The CDR3 nucleotides are TGCGCCAGCAGCCAAGACACGGAAGGATGGCCCCAGCATTTT. It is translated as CASSQDTEGWPQHF.

V and J are TRBV18 and TRBJ2-7; no clear D. The CDR3 is 15 residues long. CDR1 and CDR2 (germline): KGHSH, LQKENI. The germline V and J ends were trimmed by 0 bases and 4 bases, with 13 bases remaining between them. CDR3: CASSPPNPNPYEQYF. CDR3 nucleotides: TGTGCCAGCTCACCACCTAACCCGAACCCGTACGAGCAGTACTTC.

The chain couples TRBV5-1 to TRBJ2-3, with D maybe TRBD2 (6 bases). With 0 bases removed from V and 6 bases from J, the gap between germline ends came to 14 bases. The V gene's germline CDR1 is SGHRS and CDR2 YFSETQ. This CDR3 spans 15 amino acids. DNA for the CDR3: TGCGCCAGCAGCTTGGGAGGTCGAAGCGGGGATACGCAGTATTTT. Protein: CASSLGGRSGDTQYF.

Concerning this clone itself: This same CDR3 is encoded by further DNA sequences in the sample. The genes are TRBV18 and TRBJ1-1; no reliable D call. Between the trimmed V and J ends, which lost 3 bases and 1 base, there was a span of 6 bases. Looked up from germline, CDR1 is KGHSH and CDR2 is LQKENI. This CDR3 contains 13 residues. CDR3 residues: CASSPPPNTEAFF. As DNA, the CDR3 is TGTGCCAGCTCACCTCCCCCGAACACTGAAGCTTTCTTT.

On this clone itself: The sample has other DNA sequences that encode this CDR3 too. V gene TRBV5-1 combines with J gene TRBJ1-2, with 8 nucleotides matching TRBD1. The V gene's germline CDR1 is SGHRS and CDR2 YFSETQ. The ends lost 4 bases at V and 5 bases at J; junction bases unmatched: 10. CDR3 size: 15 residues. CDR3 sequence: CASSPRTGSGYGYTF. The CDR3 bases are TGCGCCAGCAGCCCCCGGACAGGGTCGGGGTATGGCTACACCTTC. Supplemented by reference TRBV5-1 and TRBJ1-2, the full variable domain reads KAGVTQTPRYLIKTRGQQVTLSCSPISGHRSVSWYQQTPGQGLQFLFEYFSETQRNKGNFPGRFSGRQFSNSRSEMNVSTLELGDSALYLCASSPRTGSGYGYTFGSGTRLTVV.

The chain links TRBV19 to TRBJ1-4; D is undetermined. The V gene lost 7 bases and the J gene lost 8 bases, with 17 bases spanning the gap. There are 14 residues in the CDR3. Germline lookup yields CDR1 LNHDA and CDR2 SQIVND (reference sequence). CDR3 region: CASISDVKSEKLFF. CDR3 sequence (DNA): TGTGCCAGTATTTCGGACGTCAAATCGGAAAAACTGTTTTTT.

The rearrangement links TRBV6-6 to TRBJ1-5; a weak D match, TRBD1 (5 bases). The CDR3 covers 14 residues. V was pared by 5 bases and J by 6 bases, with 14 bases between. Per the germline V gene, CDR1 is MNHNY and CDR2 is SVGAGI (reference sequence). CDR3 DNA: TGTGCCAGCAGTGGCCAGGGACGGATTCAGCCCCAGCATTTT. This translates into CASSGQGRIQPQHF.

A note on this clone: Other DNA variants within this sample encode the same CDR3. The chain recombines TRBV18 with TRBJ2-7; D might be TRBD1 (5 bases). This CDR3 comprises 13 residues. Trimming shortened V by 0 bases and J by 4 bases, and 7 bases separated the two germline ends. CDR1 KGHSH and CDR2 LQKENI come from the germline V gene. CDR3: CASSPPDSYEQYF. DNA for the CDR3: TGTGCCAGCTCACCACCCGACAGTTACGAGCAGTACTTC.

About this clone itself: The sample holds other DNA sequences that translate to the same CDR3. The chain recombines TRBV5-1 with TRBJ2-2; a weak D match, TRBD2 (5 bases). CDR1 is SGHRS and CDR2 is YFSETQ in the germline V gene. Trimming shortened V by 2 bases and J by 2 bases, and 7 bases separated the two germline ends. CDR3 size: 14 residues. The DNA of the CDR3 is TGCGCCAGCAGCTTCGGGATAAACACCGGGGAGCTGTTTTTT. It is translated as CASSFGINTGELFF.

The rearrangement uses TRBV12-1 and TRBJ2-3. TRBV12-1 is a pseudogene. The CDR3 is 16 residues long. The CDR3 is CASSGRLPNSPDTQYF. The CDR3 DNA is TGTGCCAGCAGCGGCCGTCTACCTAATTCCCCAGATACGCAGTATTTT.

This clone is a singleton in its sample. The CDR3 loop is CASSFGLAGGRNYEQYF. The CDR3 coding sequence is TGTGCCAGCAGCTTTGGGCTAGCGGGAGGGCGTAACTACGAGCAGTACTTC. This sequence joins TRBV7-9 and TRBJ2-7; the match to TRBD2 covers 12 bases. Per the germline V gene, CDR1 is SEHNR and CDR2 is FQNEAQ (reference sequence). The junction had 9 bases not matched to a gene; V was cut back by 3 bases and J by 3 bases. This CDR3 spans 17 amino acids.

V is TRBV5-1 and J is TRBJ1-6; a possible D gene is TRBD1 (5 bases). Trimming took 0 bases from V and 5 from J, leaving 6 bases between them. CDR3 length: 14 amino acids. CDR1 and CDR2 (germline): SGHRS, YFSETQ. The DNA for the CDR3 is TGCGCCAGCAGCTTGGACAGGAATAATTCACCCCTCCACTTT. This codes for CASSLDRNNSPLHF.

This chain links TRBV4-1 with TRBJ1-5; 10 bases fit TRBD1. V was pared by 4 bases and J by 3 bases, with 12 bases of the junction left unmatched. The length of the CDR3 is 18 residues. CDR1 is MGHRA and CDR2 is YSYEKL in the germline V gene. The CDR3 loop is CASSPFLLTGGFNQPQHF. CDR3 nucleotide sequence: TGCGCCAGCAGCCCGTTCCTCCTGACAGGGGGCTTCAATCAGCCCCAGCATTTT.

The chain combines TRBV30 with TRBJ2-6, with TRBD2 matching over 10 bases. CDR1 and CDR2 from the germline V gene are GTSNPN and SVGIG (reference sequence). J lost 1 base, V lost 5 bases, and 8 bases had no gene match. There are 17 residues in the CDR3. CDR3 sequence reads: CAWPPSGGASGANVLTF. The CDR3 nucleotides are TGTGCCTGGCCTCCGAGCGGGGGGGCTTCTGGGGCCAACGTCCTGACTTTC.

Regarding this clone: The sample has other DNA sequences that encode this CDR3 too. The chain uses TRBV19 and TRBJ2-7, with 7 positions matching TRBD1. V lost 6 bases to trimming and J lost 0 bases; unmatched junction nucleotides: 5. Germline CDR1 and CDR2: LNHDA and SQIVND (reference sequence). The CDR3 has 14 residues. The CDR3 is CASSSGTASYEQYF. DNA of the CDR3: TGTGCCAGTAGCTCCGGGACAGCCTCCTACGAGCAGTACTTC.

The chain links TRBV28 to TRBJ2-7; possibly TRBD2 for D (7 bases). The CDR3 is 15 amino acids. Per the germline V gene, CDR1 is MDHEN and CDR2 is SYDVKM. V lost 3 bases and J lost 3, with 15 bases in between. The CDR3 here is CASSFGGGTIYEQYF. DNA for the CDR3: TGTGCCAGCAGTTTTGGGGGCGGGACTATCTACGAGCAGTACTTC.